This T cell receptor (beta chain) was recovered during a study of blood T cells in healthy people across ages. A sample-barcoded 5' primer and a J-beta primer mix were used in a second PCR of roughly 6 to 12 cycles. TCRdb re-called the 5' RACE reads with MiXCR, one entry per CDR3 protein. The sample shows some 1,000,000 distinct CDR3 sequences, approximately 25% of them seen only once. This clonotype was counted between two and nine times. CDR1 is MNHEY and CDR2 is SVGEGT in the germline V gene. Trimming took 5 bases from V and 3 from J; bases not matched to a gene: 10. This CDR3 comprises 17 residues. This sample was shared with a second study, whose subject was T cells of mothers and their children.

The specimen was blood. V gene TRBV6-2 or TRBV6-3 combines with J gene TRBJ2-5, with TRBD2 matching over 12 bases. This TCR derives from a girl aged 2-10 years in good health. The chain's CDR3 is CASSLPLTSGGEETQYF. The DNA for the CDR3 is TGTGCCAGCAGTCTCCCCTTGACTAGCGGGGGCGAAGAGACCCAGTACTTC.